This T cell receptor beta chain came from a study of T-cell reconstitution after alpha-beta-depleted transplantation in children. Preparation of the TCRbeta library used unique molecular identifiers. TCRdb fed the PCR reads into MiXCR, producing one record per CDR3 protein. The sample has about 610,000 distinct CDR3 sequences; roughly a tenth are singletons. CDR3 size: 15 residues. The V gene's germline CDR1 is SGHTA and CDR2 FQGNSA. V lost 5 bases and J 4 bases, leaving 16 bases between the germline ends. The rearrangement joins TRBV7-2 to TRBJ2-3; tentatively, D is TRBD2 (6 bases). Specimen: PBMCs from the stem cell graft donor, collected from the stem cell graft. This receptor was taken from a human donor who donated a stem cell graft to a child with acute myeloid leukemia. The CDR3 bases are TGTGCCAGCAGCATACAGACTAGTAGTGCAGATACGCAGTATTTT. It specifies CASSIQTSSADTQYF.